A selection of T cell receptor beta chains follows, all from one sample in a study of T cells in Graves' hyperthyroidism and ophthalmopathy. MiXCR, run by TCRdb on the multiplex PCR reads, gives a single entry per CDR3 protein. The table has fewer than 750,000 distinct CDR3 sequences, more than 14% seen once. Sequenced material: blood. The receptors derive from a woman aged 45-65 years with Graves' ophthalmopathy. Each CDR3 is given with its conserved first and last residue. Each record gives: V gene, J gene, clone size, D gene, CDR3 DNA, CDR3 protein. The D gene is left open where the match is weak. Part of the rows lack a size; the others show once, few, many or a class for expanded clones.

>TRBV2|TRBJ1-1|NA|TRBD1
TGTGCCAGCAGAGACGCCAAACAGGGGACTGAAGCTTTCTTT
CASRDAKQGTEAFF
>TRBV7-2|TRBJ2-5|NA|TRBD2
TGTGCCAGCAGCCCCGGACTAGCGGGAGGTGACGAGACCCAGTACTTC
CASSPGLAGGDETQYF
>TRBV5-1|TRBJ2-5|few|NA
TGCGCCAGCAGCTTGGGGTCCTTTGACAGTAGAAAAGAGACCCAGTACTTC
CASSLGSFDSRKETQYF
>TRBV6-1|TRBJ2-3|NA|TRBD2
TGTGCCAGCAGAGAAGGGACTAGCACCAGGGGGGCAGATACGCAGTATTTT
CASREGTSTRGADTQYF
>TRBV5-1|TRBJ1-5|NA|TRBD1
TGCGCCAGCAGCCCAGGACAGGGCCCTTGGCCCCAGCATTTT
CASSPGQGPWPQHF
>TRBV7-2|TRBJ1-2|many|TRBD1
TGTGCCAGCAGCTCAATTCCGGGACAGGGAGCGGATGGCTACACCTTC
CASSSIPGQGADGYTF
>TRBV10-3|TRBJ2-7|few|TRBD2
TGTGCCATCAGTGATTTTAGCGGGTCCACCTACGAGCAGTACTTC
CAISDFSGSTYEQYF
>TRBV2|TRBJ2-5|NA|TRBD2
TGTGCCAGCAGTGAAGGCCTAGCGGGAGAGGGGGGCCAAGAGACCCAGTACTTC
CASSEGLAGEGGQETQYF
>TRBV20-1|TRBJ2-4|many|NA
TGCAGTGCTAACAGACTACCCTCCAAGGGGGCCAAAAACATTCAGTACTTC
CSANRLPSKGAKNIQYF
>TRBV27|TRBJ2-6|NA|TRBD2
TGTGCCAGCAGGAGCGGGAGAGGCGGCTCTGGGGCCAACGTCCTGACTTTC
CASRSGRGGSGANVLTF
>TRBV15|TRBJ2-1|few|NA
TGTGCCACCAGCAGCCTCAGGGGGGGGTCTGGGGAGCAGTTCTTC
CATSSLRGGSGEQFF
>TRBV6-2/TRBV6-3|TRBJ2-7|many|TRBD2
TGTGCCAGCAGAAGGACTAGTCTCGACGAGCAGTACTTC
CASRRTSLDEQYF
>TRBV4-2|TRBJ1-4|NA|NA
TGTGCCAGCAGCCAGCGTTATCGGGGCGTCCCTAATGAAAAACTGTTTTTT
CASSQRYRGVPNEKLFF
>TRBV4-2|TRBJ2-1|few|NA
TGTGCCAGCAGCCAAGTTGGCGGGAACAATGAGCAGTTCTTC
CASSQVGGNNEQFF
>TRBV28|TRBJ1-5|many|NA
TGTGCCAGCAGTCCCGCCCGACGGCCAGACAGGCAGCCCCAGCATTTT
CASSPARRPDRQPQHF
>TRBV2|TRBJ2-7|many|NA
TGTGCCAGCAGTGGGTGGGGGATGAGCTCCTACGAGCAGTACTTC
CASSGWGMSSYEQYF
>TRBV15|TRBJ1-5|NA|NA
TGTGCCACCAGCAGAGATTTGACAGCAAGTCAGCCCCAGCATTTT
CATSRDLTASQPQHF
>TRBV7-9|TRBJ2-7|many|TRBD1
TGTGCCAGCAGGGGGCCGGGACAGGCGTCCTACGAGCAGTACTTC
CASRGPGQASYEQYF
>TRBV28|TRBJ1-1|many|NA
TGTGCCAGCAGTCCACAAGCGCGGCAGCCGGTCGCTTTCTTT
CASSPQARQPVAFF
>TRBV24-1|TRBJ2-2|NA|NA
TGTGCCACCAGTGATCATCAAGGTGTAGCGGAGAACACCGGGGAGCTGTTTTTT
CATSDHQGVAENTGELFF
>TRBV2|TRBJ2-5|many|NA
TGTGCCAGCAGTGGAGGGTCTAGCGTAAAAGAGACCCAGTACTTC
CASSGGSSVKETQYF
>TRBV25-1|TRBJ2-5|NA|TRBD2
TGTGCCAGCAGTGCAAGCGGGAGGGAGACCCAGTACTTC
CASSASGRETQYF
>TRBV19|TRBJ1-4|few|NA
TGTGCCAGTAGTATCGTACACGGTTCAGAAAAACTGTTTTTT
CASSIVHGSEKLFF
>TRBV18|TRBJ2-1|few|NA
TGTGCCAGCTCACCTGCCGGGAGTGTCTCCTGCAATGAGCAGTTCTTC
CASSPAGSVSCNEQFF
>TRBV20-1|TRBJ2-7|many|TRBD2
TGCAGTGCGCCCGGGTGGAATAGCGGGAGAACCTACGAGCAGTACTTC
CSAPGWNSGRTYEQYF
>TRBV10-3|TRBJ2-5|many|NA
TGTGCCATCAGTGATTTTCCGCCCCAAGAGACCCAGTACTTC
CAISDFPPQETQYF